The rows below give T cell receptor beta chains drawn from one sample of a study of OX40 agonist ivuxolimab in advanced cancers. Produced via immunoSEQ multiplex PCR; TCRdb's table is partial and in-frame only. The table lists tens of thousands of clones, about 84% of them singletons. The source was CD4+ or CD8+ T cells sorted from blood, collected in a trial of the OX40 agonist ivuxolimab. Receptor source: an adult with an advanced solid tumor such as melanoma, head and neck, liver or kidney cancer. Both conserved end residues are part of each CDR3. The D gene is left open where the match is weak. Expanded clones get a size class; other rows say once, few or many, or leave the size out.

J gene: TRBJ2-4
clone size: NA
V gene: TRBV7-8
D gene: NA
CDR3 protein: CASSTDTLLAKNIQYF
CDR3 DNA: TGTGCCAGCAGCACCGACACGCTACTGGCCAAAAACATTCAGTACTTC

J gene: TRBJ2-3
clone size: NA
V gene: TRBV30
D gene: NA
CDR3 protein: CAWGIRGADTQYF
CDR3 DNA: TGTGCCTGGGGGATTCGCGGGGCGGATACGCAGTATTTT

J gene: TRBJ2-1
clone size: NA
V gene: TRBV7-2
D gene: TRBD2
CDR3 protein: CASSLALAGGSYNEQFF
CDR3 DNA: TGTGCCAGCAGCTTAGCACTAGCGGGGGGCTCCTACAATGAGCAGTTCTTC

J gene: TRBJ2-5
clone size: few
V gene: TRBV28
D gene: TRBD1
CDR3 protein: CASSLNPATGKETQYF
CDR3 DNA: TGTGCCAGCAGTTTAAATCCTGCGACAGGGAAAGAGACCCAGTACTTC

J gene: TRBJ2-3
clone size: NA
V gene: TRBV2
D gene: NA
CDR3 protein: CASSFLQSTDTQYF
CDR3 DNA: TGTGCCAGCAGTTTCTTACAGTCCACAGATACGCAGTATTTT

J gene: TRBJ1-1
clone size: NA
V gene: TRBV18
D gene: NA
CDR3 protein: CASSAGSMNTEAFF
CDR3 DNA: TGTGCCAGCTCGGCCGGGTCCATGAACACTGAAGCTTTCTTT

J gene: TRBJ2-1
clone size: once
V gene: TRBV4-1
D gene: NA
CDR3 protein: CASSQPRKSSYNEQFF
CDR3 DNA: TGCGCCAGCAGCCAACCCAGAAAAAGCTCCTACAATGAGCAGTTCTTC

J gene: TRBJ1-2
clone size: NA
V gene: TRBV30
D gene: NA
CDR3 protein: CAWSVGPGDYGYTF
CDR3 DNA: TGTGCCTGGAGTGTAGGGCCAGGGGACTATGGCTACACCTTC

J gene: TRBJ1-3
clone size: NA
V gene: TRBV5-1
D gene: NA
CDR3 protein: CASSQQGYSGNTIYF
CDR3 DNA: TGCGCCAGCAGCCAACAGGGTTACTCTGGAAACACCATATATTTT

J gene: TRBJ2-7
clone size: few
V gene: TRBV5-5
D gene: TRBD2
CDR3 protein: CASSLGSGSTEQYF
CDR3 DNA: TGTGCCAGCAGCTTGGGCAGCGGGAGCACCGAGCAGTACTTC

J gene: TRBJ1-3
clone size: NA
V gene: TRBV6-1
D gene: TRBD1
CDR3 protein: CASFGTGFGNTIYF
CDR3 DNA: TGTGCCAGCTTCGGGACAGGGTTCGGAAACACCATATATTTT

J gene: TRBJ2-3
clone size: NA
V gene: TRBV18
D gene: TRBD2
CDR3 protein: CASSPGGTSTDTQYF
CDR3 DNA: TGTGCCAGCTCACCGGGGGGGACTAGCACAGATACGCAGTATTTT

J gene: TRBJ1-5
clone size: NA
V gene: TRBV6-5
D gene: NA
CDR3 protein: CASSRAGSNQPQHF
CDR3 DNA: TGTGCCAGCAGCCGTGCTGGGAGCAATCAGCCCCAGCATTTT

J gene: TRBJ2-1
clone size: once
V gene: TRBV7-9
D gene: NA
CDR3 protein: CASSWDSEQFF
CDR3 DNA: TGTGCCAGCAGCTGGGATAGTGAGCAGTTCTTC

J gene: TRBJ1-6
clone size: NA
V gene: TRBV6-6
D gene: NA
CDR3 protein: CASSLQGFNSPLHF
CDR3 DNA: TGTGCCAGCAGTCTACAGGGTTTTAATTCACCCCTCCACTTT